This passage covers 7 T cell receptor beta chains from one sample sequenced in a study of T cells in Graves' hyperthyroidism and ophthalmopathy. RNA transcripts served as the template for amplifying TCR beta CDR3 regions. A first-round RT-PCR of the TCR CDR3 used the HTBI primer set. TCRdb recomputed calls from the multiplex PCR reads with MiXCR, one row per CDR3 protein. The top ten clones hold 40% to 50% of a sample with hundreds of thousands of distinct CDR3 sequences, 15% to 20% of them seen once. The material sequenced was blood. These receptors were taken from a man aged 35 to 55 with Graves' ophthalmopathy.

This chain joins TRBV27 and TRBJ2-3, with no clear D. Trimming removed 5 bases at V and 5 bases at J, with 5 bases between. The CDR3 runs to 11 residues. The germline gives CDR1 MNHEY, CDR2 SMNVEV (reference sequence). CDR3 residues: CASSTIDTQYF. In DNA form, the CDR3 reads TGTGCCAGCAGTACTATAGATACGCAGTATTTT.

The chain is built from TRBV20-1 and TRBJ2-2; no reliable D call. Germline CDR1 DFQATT, CDR2 SNEGSKA (reference sequence). The CDR3 is 14 amino acids. V was cut by 1 base and J by 0 bases, with 6 bases left in between. The DNA of the CDR3 is TGCAGTGCTAGAGGTCAATCGAACACCGGGGAGCTGTTTTTT. This codes for CSARGQSNTGELFF.

This clonotype came up a few times. This chain joins TRBV6-1 and TRBJ2-1, with 9 bases matching TRBD2. The CDR3 is 13 residues long. V was pared by 6 bases and J by 7 bases, with 4 bases of the junction left unmatched. Germline CDR1 is MNHNS and CDR2 is SASEGT. Here the CDR3 DNA reads TGTGCCAGCAGGGGACTAGCCGAGAATGAGCAGTTCTTC. Translation: CASRGLAENEQFF.

With regard to this clonotype: This may stem from a read error, because a much larger clone lies one nucleotide away. The chain uses TRBV2 and TRBJ1-5, with 8 bases matching TRBD1. The CDR3 covers 14 residues. The trim removed 8 bases at V and 9 bases at J, leaving 12 bases unmatched. Germline CDR1 and CDR2: SNHLY and FYNNEI. Written as DNA, the CDR3 is TGTGCCAGCTGCGAGACAGGGGTGAGTCGGCCCCAGCATTTT. As protein: CASCETGVSRPQHF.

There are a few counts of this clonotype. V and J are TRBV10-3 and TRBJ1-2; 11 nucleotides match TRBD1. The CDR3 has 14 residues. Germline CDR1 and CDR2: ENHRY and SYGVKD. V was clipped by 6 bases and J by 3 bases; unmatched bases: 3. As DNA, the CDR3 is TGTGCCATCAGGCCGGGACAGGGGGACTATGGCTACACCTTC. This sequence encodes CAIRPGQGDYGYTF.

This clonotype has more than one count but fewer than ten. The chain employs TRBV7-9 and TRBJ1-1; D possibly corresponds to TRBD1 (6 bases). With 5 bases removed from V and 1 base from J, the gap between germline ends came to 11 bases. This CDR3 contains 14 residues. The V gene's germline CDR1 is SEHNR and CDR2 FQNEAQ (reference sequence). CDR3 nucleotides: TGTGCCAGCAGCAAGGGGGGGAGGAACACTGAAGCTTTCTTT. Its translation is CASSKGGRNTEAFF.

This clonotype has a handful of counts. The CDR3 here is CASRGDFAKNIQYF. The CDR3 DNA reads as TGTGCCAGCCGGGGGGACTTTGCCAAAAACATTCAGTACTTC. The V and J genes are TRBV6-1 and TRBJ2-4, with 7 bases lining up with TRBD2. Germline loops: CDR1 MNHNS, CDR2 SASEGT. This CDR3 is 14 amino acids long. After removal of 8 bases from V and 1 base from J, the junction contained 5 bases not matched to a gene.